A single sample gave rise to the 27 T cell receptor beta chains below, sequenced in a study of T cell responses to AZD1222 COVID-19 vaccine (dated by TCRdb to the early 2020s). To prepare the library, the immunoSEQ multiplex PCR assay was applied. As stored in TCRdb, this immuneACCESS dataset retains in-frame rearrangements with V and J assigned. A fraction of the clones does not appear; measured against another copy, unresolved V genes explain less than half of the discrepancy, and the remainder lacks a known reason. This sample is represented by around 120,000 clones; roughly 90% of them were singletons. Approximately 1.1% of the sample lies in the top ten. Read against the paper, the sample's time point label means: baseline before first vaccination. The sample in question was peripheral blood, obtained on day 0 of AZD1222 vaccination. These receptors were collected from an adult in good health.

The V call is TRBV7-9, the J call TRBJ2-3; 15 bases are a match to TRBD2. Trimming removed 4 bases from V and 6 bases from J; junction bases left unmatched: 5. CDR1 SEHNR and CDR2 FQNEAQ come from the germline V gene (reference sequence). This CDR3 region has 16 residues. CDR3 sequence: CASSSGLAGGWDTQYF. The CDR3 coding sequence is TGTGCCAGCAGCTCCGGACTAGCGGGAGGGTGGGATACGCAGTATTTT.

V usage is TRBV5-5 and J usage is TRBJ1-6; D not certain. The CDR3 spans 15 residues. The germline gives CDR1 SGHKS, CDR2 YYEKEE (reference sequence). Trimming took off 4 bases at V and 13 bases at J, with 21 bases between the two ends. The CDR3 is CASSPLPRETGPLHF. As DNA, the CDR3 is TGTGCCAGCAGCCCCCTTCCGAGAGAGACCGGGCCCCTCCACTTT. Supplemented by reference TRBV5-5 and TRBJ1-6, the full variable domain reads DAGVTQSPTHLIKTRGQQVTLRCSPISGHKSVSWYQQVLGQGPQFIFQYYEKEERGRGNFPDRFSARQFPNYSSELNVNALLLGDSALYLCASSPLPRETGPLHFGNGTRLTVT.

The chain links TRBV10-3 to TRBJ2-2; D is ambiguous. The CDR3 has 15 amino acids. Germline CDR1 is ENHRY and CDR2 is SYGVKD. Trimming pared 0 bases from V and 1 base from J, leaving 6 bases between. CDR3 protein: CAISESGLNTGELFF. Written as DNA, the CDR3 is TGTGCCATCAGTGAGTCTGGCCTGAACACCGGGGAGCTGTTTTTT.

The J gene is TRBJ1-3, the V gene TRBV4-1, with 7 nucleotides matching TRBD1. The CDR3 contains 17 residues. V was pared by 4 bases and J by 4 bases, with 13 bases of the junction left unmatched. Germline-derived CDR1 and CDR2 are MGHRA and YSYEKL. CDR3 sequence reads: CASSLGKGAVEGNTIYF. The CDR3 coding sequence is TGCGCCAGCAGCCTGGGAAAGGGGGCAGTGGAAGGAAACACCATATATTTT.

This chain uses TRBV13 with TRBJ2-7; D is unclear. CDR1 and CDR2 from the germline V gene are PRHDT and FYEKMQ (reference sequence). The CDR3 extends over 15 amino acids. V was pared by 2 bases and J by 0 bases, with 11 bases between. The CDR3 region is CASSLLATSSYEQYF. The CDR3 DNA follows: TGTGCCAGCAGCTTATTGGCGACAAGCTCCTACGAGCAGTACTTC.

CDR3 in DNA: TGTGCCAGCAGTGAAACCAGACAGGGGCGCGGGAAACTGTTTTTT. Protein: CASSETRQGRGKLFF. This chain joins TRBV2 and TRBJ1-4, with 8 bases matching TRBD1. Germline V lookup: CDR1 SNHLY, CDR2 FYNNEI. This CDR3 region has 15 residues. V lost 2 bases to trimming and J lost 11 bases; unmatched junction nucleotides: 10.

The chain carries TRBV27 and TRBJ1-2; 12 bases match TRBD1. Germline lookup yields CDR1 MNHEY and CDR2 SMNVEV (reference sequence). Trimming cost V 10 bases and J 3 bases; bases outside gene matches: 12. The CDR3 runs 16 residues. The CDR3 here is CATRPGTGGLDYGYTF. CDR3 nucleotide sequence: TGTGCCACCCGTCCCGGGACAGGGGGCCTTGACTATGGCTACACCTTC.

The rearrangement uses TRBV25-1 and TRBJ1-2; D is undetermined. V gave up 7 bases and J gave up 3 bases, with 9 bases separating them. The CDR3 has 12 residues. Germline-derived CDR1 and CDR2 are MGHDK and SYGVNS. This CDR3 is CASMDGYYGYTF. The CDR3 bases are TGTGCCAGCATGGACGGCTACTATGGCTACACCTTC.

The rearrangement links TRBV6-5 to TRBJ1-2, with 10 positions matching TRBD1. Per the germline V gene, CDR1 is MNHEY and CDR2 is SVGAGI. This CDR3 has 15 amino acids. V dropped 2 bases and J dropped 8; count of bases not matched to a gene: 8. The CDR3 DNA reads TGTGCCAGCAGTTACCGCCTGGACAGGGGGTACGGCTACACCTTC. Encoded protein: CASSYRLDRGYGYTF.

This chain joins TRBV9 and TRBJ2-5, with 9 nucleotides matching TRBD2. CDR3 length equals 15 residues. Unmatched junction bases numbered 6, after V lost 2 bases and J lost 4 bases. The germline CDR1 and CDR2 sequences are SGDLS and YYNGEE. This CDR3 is CASSVLAGFGETQYF. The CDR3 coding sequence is TGTGCCAGCAGCGTCCTAGCGGGATTCGGAGAGACCCAGTACTTC.

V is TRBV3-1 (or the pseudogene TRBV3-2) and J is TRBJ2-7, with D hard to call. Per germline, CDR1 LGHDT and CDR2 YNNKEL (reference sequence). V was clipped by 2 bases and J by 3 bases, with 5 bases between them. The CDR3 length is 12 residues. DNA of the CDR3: TGTGCCAGCAGCCAATCAGACTACGAGCAGTACTTC. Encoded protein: CASSQSDYEQYF.

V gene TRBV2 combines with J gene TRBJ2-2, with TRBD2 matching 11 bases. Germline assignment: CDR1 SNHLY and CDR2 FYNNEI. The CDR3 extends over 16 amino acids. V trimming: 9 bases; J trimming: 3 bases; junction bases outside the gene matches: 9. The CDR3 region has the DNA TGTGCCAGTTCGCTACTAGCGGGAGCGGACACCGGGGAGCTGTTTTTT. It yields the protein CASSLLAGADTGELFF.

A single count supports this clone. CDR3 protein: CSASLVDNEQFF. For the CDR3, the DNA is TGCAGTGCTAGTCTCGTCGACAATGAGCAGTTCTTC. The gene calls are TRBV20-1 and TRBJ2-1; D uncertain. Trimming stripped 3 bases from V and 5 bases from J, with 8 bases between. The CDR3 totals 12 residues. Looked up from germline, CDR1 is DFQATT and CDR2 is SNEGSKA (reference sequence).

This chain's CDR3 is CSVVGQGGEQFF. CDR3 coding DNA: TGCAGCGTCGTCGGCCAGGGCGGTGAGCAGTTCTTC. The chain employs TRBV29-1 and TRBJ2-1; possible D gene TRBD1, 5 bases. This CDR3 is built from 12 residues. Germline loops: CDR1 SQVTM, CDR2 ANQGSEA. The ends were cut back, 6 bases at V and 9 bases at J, with 15 bases in the middle.

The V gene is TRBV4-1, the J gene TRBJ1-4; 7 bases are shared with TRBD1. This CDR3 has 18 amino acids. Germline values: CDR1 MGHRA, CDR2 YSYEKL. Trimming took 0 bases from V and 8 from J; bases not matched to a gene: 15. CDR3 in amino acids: CASSQDAPNYRGREKLFF. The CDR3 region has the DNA TGCGCCAGCAGCCAAGATGCCCCTAATTACAGGGGAAGAGAAAAACTGTTTTTT.

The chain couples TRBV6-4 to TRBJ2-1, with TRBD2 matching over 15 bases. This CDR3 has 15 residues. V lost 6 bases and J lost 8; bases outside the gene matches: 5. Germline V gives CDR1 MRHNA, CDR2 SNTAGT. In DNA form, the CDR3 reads TGTGCCAGCAGCCGGACTAGCGGGGGGGCCGATGAGCAGTTCTTC. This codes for CASSRTSGGADEQFF.

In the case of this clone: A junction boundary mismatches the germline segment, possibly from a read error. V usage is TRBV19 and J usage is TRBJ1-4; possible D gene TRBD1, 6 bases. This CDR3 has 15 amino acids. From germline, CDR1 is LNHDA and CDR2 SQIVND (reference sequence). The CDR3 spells CASSSTGSTSEKLFF. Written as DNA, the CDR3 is TGTGCCAGTAGTAGCACAGGGTCAACTAGTGAAAAACTGTTTTTT.

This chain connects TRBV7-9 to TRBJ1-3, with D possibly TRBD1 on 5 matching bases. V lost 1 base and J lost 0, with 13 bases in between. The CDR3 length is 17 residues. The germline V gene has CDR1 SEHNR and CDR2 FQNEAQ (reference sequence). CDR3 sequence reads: CASSLVRGVYSGNTIYF. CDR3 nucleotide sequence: TGTGCCAGCAGCTTAGTTCGGGGGGTCTACTCTGGAAACACCATATATTTT.

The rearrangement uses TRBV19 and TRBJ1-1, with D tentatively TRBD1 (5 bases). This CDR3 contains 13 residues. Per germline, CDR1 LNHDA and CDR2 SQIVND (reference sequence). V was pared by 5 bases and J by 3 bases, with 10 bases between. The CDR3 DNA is TGTGCCAGTAGTGCGCAGACAGACACTGAAGCTTTCTTT. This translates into CASSAQTDTEAFF.

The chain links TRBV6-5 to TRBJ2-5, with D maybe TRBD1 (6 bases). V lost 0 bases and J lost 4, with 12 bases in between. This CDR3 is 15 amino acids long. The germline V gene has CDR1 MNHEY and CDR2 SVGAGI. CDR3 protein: CASSYSWTDLETQYF. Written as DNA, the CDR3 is TGTGCCAGCAGTTACTCTTGGACAGACTTAGAGACCCAGTACTTC.

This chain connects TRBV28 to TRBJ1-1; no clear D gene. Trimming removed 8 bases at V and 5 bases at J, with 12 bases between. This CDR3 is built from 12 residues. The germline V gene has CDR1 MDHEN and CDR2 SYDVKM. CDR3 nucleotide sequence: TGTGCCAGCGGAGAGAGTCGTACTGAAGCTTTCTTT. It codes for CASGESRTEAFF.

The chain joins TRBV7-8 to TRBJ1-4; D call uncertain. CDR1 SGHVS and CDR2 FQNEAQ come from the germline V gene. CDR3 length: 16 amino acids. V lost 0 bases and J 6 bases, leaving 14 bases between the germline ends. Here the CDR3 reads CASSLARGFLDEKLFF. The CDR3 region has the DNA TGTGCCAGCAGCTTAGCTCGAGGGTTCCTTGATGAAAAACTGTTTTTT.

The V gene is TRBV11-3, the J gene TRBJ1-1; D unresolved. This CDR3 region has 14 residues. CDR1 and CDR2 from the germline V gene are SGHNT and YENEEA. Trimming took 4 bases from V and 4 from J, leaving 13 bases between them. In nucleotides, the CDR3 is TGTGCCAGCAGCTCGGGTGGCAGCTCCACTGAAGCTTTCTTT. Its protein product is CASSSGGSSTEAFF. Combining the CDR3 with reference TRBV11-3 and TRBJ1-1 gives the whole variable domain EAGVVQSPRYKIIEKKQPVAFWCNPISGHNTLYWYLQNLGQGPELLIRYENEEAVDDSQLPKDRFSAERLKGVDSTLKIQPAELGDSAVYLCASSSGGSSTEAFFGQGTRLTVV.

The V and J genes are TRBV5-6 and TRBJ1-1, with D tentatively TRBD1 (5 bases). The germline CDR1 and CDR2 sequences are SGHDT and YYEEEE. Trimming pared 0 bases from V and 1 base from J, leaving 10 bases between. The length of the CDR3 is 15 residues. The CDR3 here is CASSLENRRNTEAFF. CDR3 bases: TGTGCCAGCAGCTTGGAAAACAGGCGGAACACTGAAGCTTTCTTT.

The CDR3 DNA reads as TGCGCCAGCAGCTTCGGGGACACGTCCTACGAGCAGTACTTC. It yields the protein CASSFGDTSYEQYF. The chain combines TRBV5-1 with TRBJ2-7; D might be TRBD1 (6 bases). Germline V gives CDR1 SGHRS, CDR2 YFSETQ. The CDR3 covers 14 residues. V was pared by 2 bases and J by 1 base, with 10 bases between.

The CDR3 nucleotides are TGTGCCAGCAGCATCACAGGGGTGGACTCTGGAAACACCATATATTTT. This encodes CASSITGVDSGNTIYF. The chain recombines TRBV7-3 with TRBJ1-3, with TRBD1 identical over 7 bases. The CDR3 totals 16 residues. CDR1 and CDR2 (germline): SGHTA, FQGTGA. V was pared by 5 bases and J by 0 bases, with 7 bases of the junction left unmatched.

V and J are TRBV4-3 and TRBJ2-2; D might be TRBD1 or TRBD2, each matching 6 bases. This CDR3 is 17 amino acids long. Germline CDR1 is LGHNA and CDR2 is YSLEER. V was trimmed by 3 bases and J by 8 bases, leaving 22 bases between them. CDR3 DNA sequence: TGCGCCAGCAGCCATGTACAGGGAGGCCTACTTGGGGGGGAGCTGTTTTTT. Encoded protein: CASSHVQGGLLGGELFF.